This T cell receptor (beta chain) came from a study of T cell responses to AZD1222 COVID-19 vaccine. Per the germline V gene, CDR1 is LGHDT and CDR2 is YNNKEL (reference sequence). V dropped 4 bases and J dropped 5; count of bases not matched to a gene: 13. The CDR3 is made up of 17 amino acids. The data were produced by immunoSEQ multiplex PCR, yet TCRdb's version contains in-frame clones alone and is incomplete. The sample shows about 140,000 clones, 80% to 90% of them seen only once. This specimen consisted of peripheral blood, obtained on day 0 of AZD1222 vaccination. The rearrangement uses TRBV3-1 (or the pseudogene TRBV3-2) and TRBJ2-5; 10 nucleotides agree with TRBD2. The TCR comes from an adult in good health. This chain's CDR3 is CASSPVVASGSGETQYF. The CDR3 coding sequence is TGTGCCAGCAGCCCGGTCGTGGCTAGCGGGAGTGGTGAGACCCAGTACTTC.